This T cell receptor beta chain was sequenced in a study of T cells after yellow fever vaccination. The wider study: Some fractions had low cell numbers, and these were prepared with SMART-Seq v4 Ultra Low Input.

This clonotype was counted at least ten times. The 5'RACE template-switching step produced TCR cDNA and added a universal primer site and UMIs. TCRdb reanalysed the 5' RACE reads using MiXCR and keeps one entry per CDR3 protein. This table holds tens of thousands of distinct CDR3 sequences, about 7.8% found once. Germline V lookup: CDR1 MNHEY, CDR2 SVGEGT. With 6 bases clipped from V and 7 bases from J, the junction kept 9 bases outside the gene matches. The CDR3 spans 15 residues. This TCR was sampled from a man aged 25-40 years who received the YFV17D yellow fever vaccine. This sequence joins TRBV6-2 or TRBV6-3 and TRBJ2-1; 10 bases agree with TRBD2. The sequenced sample was CD8+ T cells sorted from PBMCs, obtained 15 days after the yellow fever booster vaccination. The CDR3 here is CASSPVAGGGNEQFF. For the CDR3, the DNA is TGTGCCAGCAGCCCCGTAGCGGGGGGAGGGAATGAGCAGTTCTTC.